This T cell receptor beta chain is drawn from a study of identical twins. Germline lookup yields CDR1 ENHRY and CDR2 SYGVKD. This CDR3 contains 16 residues. V was pared by 0 bases and J by 10 bases, with 18 bases between. Overall study findings and caveats: Researchers reported excess low generation probability among twin-shared out-of-frame alpha sequences. While abundant cord blood beta clonotypes carried fewer insertions, memory repertoires showed no such pattern.

All donors were healthy, and all were Caucasian. This clonotype appeared a few times. Its cognate antigen is unknown. Unique molecular identifiers were present on the cDNA, and a universal primer site came from template switching. TCRdb passed the 5' RACE reads through MiXCR, listing each CDR3 protein once. The sample holds 400,000 to 500,000 distinct CDR3 sequences, 18% seen once. The source material was naive T cells sorted from blood. The clonotype was recovered from a man aged 50 to 60 in good health. V is TRBV10-3 and J is TRBJ1-4, with D possibly matching TRBD1 (5 bases). The CDR3 protein is CAISESYGTGDVKLFF. As DNA, the CDR3 is TGTGCCATCAGTGAGTCCTACGGGACGGGGGACGTAAAACTGTTTTTT.